This T cell receptor (beta chain) was recorded in a study of beta chain features in type 1 diabetes. General study findings and limits: At VDJ recombination sites, type 1 diabetes patients had fewer insertions and more deleted nucleotides. TCRB CDR3 length was moderately but significantly reduced in all four CD4+ subsets of Type 1 diabetes patients. A closer apparent resemblance between naive, central memory and Treg TCRB repertoires was seen in patients than in healthy donors.

This clone was seen more than once but under ten times. The target antigen is unknown. cDNA synthesis used the whole RNA isolate, giving expressed TCRB sequences. TCRdb's table, derived via immunoSEQ multiplex PCR, lists solely in-frame clones and lacks some. The top ten clones hold approximately 0.053% of a sample with about 260,000 clones, 55% to 70% of them seen once. The germline V gene encodes CDR1 SGHRS and CDR2 YFSETQ. The CDR3 length is 14 residues. V was cut by 3 bases and J by 5 bases, with 13 bases left in between. This chain uses TRBV5-1 with TRBJ2-3; perhaps TRBD1 as D (6 bases). The sample consisted of naive CD4+ T cells from blood. The sequence derives from a man aged 25 to 40 in good health. CDR3 nucleotide sequence: TGCGCCAGCAGCTACGGACAGCTAAGAGATACGCAGTATTTT. Protein sequence: CASSYGQLRDTQYF.